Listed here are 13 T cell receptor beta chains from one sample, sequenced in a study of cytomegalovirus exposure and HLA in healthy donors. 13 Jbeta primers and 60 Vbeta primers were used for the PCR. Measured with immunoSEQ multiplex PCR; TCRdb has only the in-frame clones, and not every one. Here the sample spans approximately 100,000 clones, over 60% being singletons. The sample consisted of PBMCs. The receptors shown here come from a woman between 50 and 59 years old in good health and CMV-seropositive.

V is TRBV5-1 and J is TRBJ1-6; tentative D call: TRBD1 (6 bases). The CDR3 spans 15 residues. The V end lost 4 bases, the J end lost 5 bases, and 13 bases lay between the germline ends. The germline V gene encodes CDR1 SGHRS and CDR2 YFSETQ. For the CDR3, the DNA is TGCGCCAGCAGCGACATACAGGGTGATAATTCACCCCTCCACTTT. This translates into CASSDIQGDNSPLHF.

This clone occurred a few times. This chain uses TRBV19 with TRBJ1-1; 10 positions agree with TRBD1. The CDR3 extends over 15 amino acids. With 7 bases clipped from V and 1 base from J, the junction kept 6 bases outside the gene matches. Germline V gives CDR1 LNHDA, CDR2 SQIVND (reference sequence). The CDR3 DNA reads TGTGCCAGTAAGAGACAGGGGGCAGGGAACACTGAAGCTTTCTTT. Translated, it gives CASKRQGAGNTEAFF.

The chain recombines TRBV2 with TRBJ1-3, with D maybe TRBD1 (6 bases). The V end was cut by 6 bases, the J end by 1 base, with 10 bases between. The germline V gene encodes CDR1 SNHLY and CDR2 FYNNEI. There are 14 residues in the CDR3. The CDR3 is CASRWTESGNTIYF. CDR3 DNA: TGTGCCAGCAGATGGACAGAGTCTGGAAACACCATATATTTT.

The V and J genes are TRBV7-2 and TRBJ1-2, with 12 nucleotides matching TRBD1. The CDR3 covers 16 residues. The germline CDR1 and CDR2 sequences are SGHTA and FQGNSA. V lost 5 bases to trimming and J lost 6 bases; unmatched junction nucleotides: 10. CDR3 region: CASSVRDRGRSDGYTF. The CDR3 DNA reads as TGTGCCAGCAGCGTCCGGGACAGGGGGCGCTCGGATGGCTACACCTTC.

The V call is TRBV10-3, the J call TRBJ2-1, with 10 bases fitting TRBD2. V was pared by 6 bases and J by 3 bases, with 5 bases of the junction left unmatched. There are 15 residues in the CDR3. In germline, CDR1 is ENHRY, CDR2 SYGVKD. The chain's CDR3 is CAIRESGGGYNEQFF. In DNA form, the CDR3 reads TGTGCCATCAGAGAGAGCGGGGGGGGCTACAATGAGCAGTTCTTC.

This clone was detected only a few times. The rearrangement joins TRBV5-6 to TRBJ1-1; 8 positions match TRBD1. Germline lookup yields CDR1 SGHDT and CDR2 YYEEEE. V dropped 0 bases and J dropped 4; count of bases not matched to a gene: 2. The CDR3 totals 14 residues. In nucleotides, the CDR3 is TGTGCCAGCAGCTTGGACAGGGGGGCCACTGAAGCTTTCTTT. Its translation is CASSLDRGATEAFF.

CDR3 sequence reads: CASSLSGGTHEQYF. The CDR3 nucleotides are TGTGCCAGCAGCTTATCGGGAGGAACGCACGAGCAGTACTTC. V and J are TRBV7-3 and TRBJ2-5; TRBD2 matches at 7 bases. The last part of the DNA fits TRBJ2-7 better; the J call may be wrong. Germline V gene sequence: CDR1 SGHTA, CDR2 FQGTGA. The CDR3 sequence is 14 residues long.

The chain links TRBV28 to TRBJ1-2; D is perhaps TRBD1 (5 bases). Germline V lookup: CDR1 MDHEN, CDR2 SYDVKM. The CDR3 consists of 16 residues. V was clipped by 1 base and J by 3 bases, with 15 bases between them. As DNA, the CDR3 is TGTGCCAGCAGTTTATTTAGGCAGGGATGGGACTATGGCTACACCTTC. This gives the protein CASSLFRQGWDYGYTF.

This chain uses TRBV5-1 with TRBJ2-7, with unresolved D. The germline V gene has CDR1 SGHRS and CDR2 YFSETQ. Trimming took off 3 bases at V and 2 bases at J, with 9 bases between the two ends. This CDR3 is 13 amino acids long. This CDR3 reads CASSSPQTYEQYF. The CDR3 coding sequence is TGCGCCAGCAGCTCTCCACAGACCTACGAGCAGTACTTC.

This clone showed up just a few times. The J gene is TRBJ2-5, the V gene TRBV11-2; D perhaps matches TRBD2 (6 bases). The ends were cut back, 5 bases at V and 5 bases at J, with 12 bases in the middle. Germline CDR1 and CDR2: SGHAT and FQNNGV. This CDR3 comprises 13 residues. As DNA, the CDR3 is TGTGCCAGCAGCCCCGGGAGTTATGAGACCCAGTACTTC. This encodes CASSPGSYETQYF.

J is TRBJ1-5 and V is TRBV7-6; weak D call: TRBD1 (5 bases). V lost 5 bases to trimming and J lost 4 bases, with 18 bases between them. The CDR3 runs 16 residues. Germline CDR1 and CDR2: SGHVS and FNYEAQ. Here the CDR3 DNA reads TGTGCCAGCAGCCCCTCAGTGTGGGGGGGAAATCAGCCCCAGCATTTT. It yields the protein CASSPSVWGGNQPQHF.

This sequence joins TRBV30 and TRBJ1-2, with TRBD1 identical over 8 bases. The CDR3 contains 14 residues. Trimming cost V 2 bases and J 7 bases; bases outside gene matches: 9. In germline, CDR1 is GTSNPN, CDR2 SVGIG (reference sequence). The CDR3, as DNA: TGTGCCTGGAGTTGGTTCGGGACAGGTTCTGGCTACACCTTC. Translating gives CAWSWFGTGSGYTF.

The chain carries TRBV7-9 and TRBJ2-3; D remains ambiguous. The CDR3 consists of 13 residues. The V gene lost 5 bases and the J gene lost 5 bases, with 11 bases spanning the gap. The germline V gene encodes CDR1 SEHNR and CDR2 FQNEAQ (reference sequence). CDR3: CASSPNSGDTQYF. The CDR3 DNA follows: TGTGCCAGCAGCCCGAATTCCGGAGATACGCAGTATTTT.